The entry below describes one T cell receptor beta chain. This record belongs to a study of blood T cell repertoires in COVID-19. Assay used: immunoSEQ multiplex PCR; TCRdb lists only in-frame clones, some missing. The repertoire holds 250,000 to 300,000 clones, with approximately 86% as singletons. CDR3 length equals 15 residues. In germline, CDR1 is SGHNT, CDR2 YYREEE (reference sequence). Trimming left V 2 bases short and J 2 bases short, with 11 bases between. The sequence was collected from a woman aged 70 to 79 with COVID-19, enrolled during active disease. The rearrangement uses TRBV5-4 and TRBJ1-3; D is possibly TRBD1 (5 bases). Sequences were obtained from peripheral blood. The CDR3 DNA reads TGTGCCAGCAGCTTTGGGGGGTTCACTGGAAACACCATATATTTT. It codes for CASSFGGFTGNTIYF.